Each of the 17 T cell receptor beta chains below was sequenced from the same sample in a study of shared T cell receptors in the human thymus. Produced via immunoSEQ multiplex PCR; TCRdb's table is partial and in-frame only. The profile shows roughly 500,000 clones, around three quarters of them singletons. These data are also associated with another study on human thymus T cells.

The sequencing input was thymocytes. All receptors derive from a boy less than two years old with a congenital heart defect.

The chain uses TRBV5-6 and TRBJ1-3; D is ambiguous. Between the trimmed V and J ends, which lost 4 bases and 7 bases, there was a span of 15 bases. Germline CDR1 reads SGHDT; CDR2 reads YYEEEE. The CDR3 is made up of 14 amino acids. The CDR3 DNA reads TGTGCCAGCAGCCCCGGGGATCGGCGGAACACCATATATTTT. Its translation: CASSPGDRRNTIYF.

This clone was counted between two and nine times. DNA for the CDR3: TGTGCCAGTAGTATTGGCAGGGCCAACGAGCAGTACTTC. Translating it yields CASSIGRANEQYF. V is TRBV19 and J is TRBJ2-7; D perhaps matches TRBD1 (5 bases). V lost 3 bases to trimming and J lost 5 bases, with 11 bases between them. CDR1 and CDR2 from the germline V gene are LNHDA and SQIVND (reference sequence). The CDR3 spans 13 residues. The whole variable domain, filled in from reference TRBV19 and TRBJ2-7, reads DGGITQSPKYLFRKEGQNVTLSCEQNLNHDAMYWYRQDPGQGLRLIYYSQIVNDFQKGDIAEGYSVSREKKESFPLTVTSAQKNPTAFYLCASSIGRANEQYFGPGTRLTVT.

The genes are TRBV18 and TRBJ2-5; D is ambiguous. Germline V gene lookup returns CDR1 KGHSH and CDR2 LQKENI. The length of the CDR3 is 14 residues. Trimming stripped 3 bases from V and 2 bases from J, with 10 bases between. CDR3 bases: TGTGCCAGCTCACCGTCCGGGTCTCAAGAGACCCAGTACTTC. Amino acid sequence: CASSPSGSQETQYF. Combining the CDR3 with reference TRBV18 and TRBJ2-5 gives the whole variable domain NAGVMQNPRHLVRRRGQEARLRCSPMKGHSHVYWYRQLPEEGLKFMVYLQKENIIDESGMPKERFSAEFPKEGPSILRIQQVVRGDSAAYFCASSPSGSQETQYFGPGTRLLVL.

The J gene is TRBJ2-5, the V gene TRBV11-3; D is possibly TRBD2 (5 bases). Trimming pared 4 bases from V and 5 bases from J, leaving 14 bases between. The CDR3 is made up of 14 amino acids. Germline CDR1 SGHNT, CDR2 YENEEA. The CDR3 DNA follows: TGTGCCAGCAGCTCACCTAGGACGGGGGAGACCCAGTACTTC. Translating gives CASSSPRTGETQYF.

Here the CDR3 reads CASSYSEVSYEQYF. The CDR3 DNA reads as TGTGCCAGCAGTTACTCGGAGGTCTCCTACGAGCAGTACTTC. V gene TRBV6-6 combines with J gene TRBJ2-7; D is possibly TRBD2 (5 bases). The CDR3 runs 14 residues. CDR1 and CDR2 (germline): MNHNY, SVGAGI (reference sequence). V dropped 0 bases and J dropped 0 bases, with 6 bases sitting between them.

The chain has TRBV28 and TRBJ2-2; 8 nucleotides line up with TRBD2. The germline CDR1 and CDR2 sequences are MDHEN and SYDVKM. The CDR3 totals 15 residues. After removal of 3 bases from V and 6 bases from J, the junction contained 6 bases not matched to a gene. The CDR3 DNA follows: TGTGCCAGCAGTTTGGCTAGCGGGTTGGCCGGGGAGCTGTTTTTT. The encoded protein is CASSLASGLAGELFF. Full variable domain (missing parts from reference TRBV28 and TRBJ2-2): DVKVTQSSRYLVKRTGEKVFLECVQDMDHENMFWYRQDPGLGLRLIYFSYDVKMKEKGDIPEGYSVSREKKERFSLILESASTNQTSMYLCASSLASGLAGELFFGEGSRLTVL.

As concerns this clone: At one end the junction does not follow the germline gene, possibly because of a read error. The chain links TRBV30 to TRBJ2-5; 8 bases agree with TRBD2. The CDR3 covers 13 residues. Germline V gene sequence: CDR1 GTSNPN, CDR2 SVGIG (reference sequence). CDR3 sequence (DNA): TGTGCCCGGAGCGGGGGAGTCCAAGAGACCCAGTACTTC. This codes for CARSGGVQETQYF.

This clone was recorded once. V usage is TRBV6-1 and J usage is TRBJ2-3; D might be TRBD2 (5 bases). The CDR3 length is 16 residues. V lost 2 bases, J lost 5 bases, and 17 bases lay in between. Germline V CDR1 and CDR2: MNHNS, SASEGT. The DNA of the CDR3 is TGTGCCAGCAGTGAATCTTGGACTCACGCTCAAGATACGCAGTATTTT. Protein sequence: CASSESWTHAQDTQYF.

The chain carries TRBV21-1 and TRBJ2-7; whether TRBD2, the table's D call, matches the DNA was not checked. TRBV21-1 is termed a pseudogene. This CDR3 region has 11 residues. DNA for the CDR3: TGTGCCCCACGTCGGGGTTACGAGCAGTACTTC. Its translation is CAPRRGYEQYF.

The V call is TRBV27, the J call TRBJ2-7; D ambiguous. V was shortened by 4 bases and J by 3 bases, with 13 bases between the two germline ends. CDR3 size: 14 residues. The germline V gene has CDR1 MNHEY and CDR2 SMNVEV (reference sequence). The CDR3 nucleotides read TGTGCCAGCAGTTCCCCTTTCCCCCGCTACGAGCAGTACTTC. This gives the protein CASSSPFPRYEQYF.

The table lists this clone with a few counts. The V gene is TRBV6-6, the J gene TRBJ1-5; 8 positions match TRBD1. CDR1 and CDR2 (germline): MNHNY, SVGAGI (reference sequence). The CDR3 totals 16 residues. J was trimmed by 3 bases and V by 6 bases; bases with no gene match: 10. The CDR3 protein is CASSPSKDRDNQPQHF. CDR3 bases: TGTGCCAGCAGCCCATCTAAGGACAGGGACAATCAGCCCCAGCATTTT.

This chain uses TRBV2 with TRBJ2-1, with 10 positions matching TRBD2. This CDR3 is 15 amino acids long. CDR1 SNHLY and CDR2 FYNNEI come from the germline V gene. Losses at the gene ends were 3 bases for V and 3 bases for J; bases not matched to a gene: 2. CDR3 nucleotide sequence: TGTGCCAGCAGTGATGCTAGCGGGAGCTACAATGAGCAGTTCTTC. It is translated as CASSDASGSYNEQFF.

The V and J genes are TRBV4-3 and TRBJ2-3, with a possible D match to TRBD1 (5 bases). Trimming removed 0 bases from V and 6 bases from J, with 10 bases in between. The CDR3 sequence is 14 residues long. The V gene's germline CDR1 is LGHNA and CDR2 YSLEER. CDR3 sequence reads: CASSQDRVEDTQYF. DNA of the CDR3: TGCGCCAGCAGCCAAGACAGGGTAGAGGATACGCAGTATTTT.

Only a few counts were recorded for this clone. This rearrangement joins TRBV6-1 to TRBJ1-3, with unresolved D. CDR1 and CDR2 (germline): MNHNS, SASEGT. The CDR3 contains 15 residues. V was trimmed by 4 bases and J by 3 bases, leaving 13 bases between them. The CDR3 nucleotides read TGTGCCAGCAGTGGGGCAGATTCGAATGGAAACACCATATATTTT. Its protein is CASSGADSNGNTIYF.

J is TRBJ1-1 and V is TRBV2; the D gene is possibly TRBD1 (5 bases). The CDR3 contains 14 residues. Per the germline V gene, CDR1 is SNHLY and CDR2 is FYNNEI. Trimming cost V 10 bases and J 0 bases, with 15 bases left between them. In DNA form, the CDR3 reads TGTGCCACCCAGGTGGGGGGAGTGAACACTGAAGCTTTCTTT. This encodes CATQVGGVNTEAFF. Looking up the rest from reference TRBV2 and TRBJ1-1 gives the full variable domain: EPEVTQTPSHQVTQMGQEVILRCVPISNHLYFYWYRQILGQKVEFLVSFYNNEISEKSEIFDDQFSVERPDGSNFTLKIRSTKLEDSAMYFCATQVGGVNTEAFFGQGTRLTVV.

V gene TRBV2 combines with J gene TRBJ2-7, with 7 nucleotides matching TRBD1. Germline CDR1 reads SNHLY; CDR2 reads FYNNEI. J was trimmed by 2 bases and V by 8 bases; bases with no gene match: 3. This CDR3 contains 12 residues. CDR3 protein: CASRDRAYEQYF. As DNA, the CDR3 is TGTGCCAGCCGGGACAGAGCCTACGAGCAGTACTTC.

The chain carries TRBV5-4 and TRBJ2-5; 11 bases agree with TRBD2. The CDR3 contains 16 residues. Losses at the gene ends were 4 bases for V and 2 bases for J; bases not matched to a gene: 7. Germline CDR1 SGHNT, CDR2 YYREEE (reference sequence). The CDR3 bases are TGTGCCAGCAGCCCCCCTGCTAGCGGGAGGCAAGAGACCCAGTACTTC. Protein sequence: CASSPPASGRQETQYF.